This T cell receptor beta chain was identified during a study of CD8 T cells in ankylosing spondylitis (dated by TCRdb to 2016 to 2017). For the wider study: To find TCR variants linked to disease, the study profiled T cell receptor beta repertoires in ankylosing spondylitis patients and healthy donors. Samples of peripheral blood were taken, and for ankylosing spondylitis patients, synovial fluid was collected as well. The full study cohort was made up of 25 ankylosing spondylitis patients and 95 to 130 healthy donors. Broad study findings and their caveats: Some motif variants had previously been reported in the synovial fluid and blood of reactive arthritis patients, which suggests shared mechanisms of disease initiation. In peripheral blood, the disease-linked clones were found at relatively low frequencies and had a CD8+ phenotype. The disease-linked clones were reported as significantly enriched in matched synovial fluid samples from ankylosing spondylitis patients. Blood from ankylosing spondylitis patients appeared to be characterized by a TCR beta motif made up of several highly homologous amino acid variants.

At least ten counts were recorded for this clonotype. The clone's antigen remains unknown. No much larger clone exists at a distance of one base, and base qualities are not known. The CDR3 numbers 15 residues from cysteine through phenylalanine. Only the CDR3 portion is preserved as DNA: 45 bases, with reading frame beginning at the first base. The germline V gene encodes CDR1 SEHNR and CDR2 FQNEAQ (reference sequence). The junction carries 18 bases between V and J, which are trimmed by 7 bases and 2 bases respectively. Sequencing relied on an Illumina HiSeq 2500. TCR beta libraries were prepared by quantitative 5'-RACE with molecular barcodes. In the source study's methods: A new computational method based on a probabilistic model of VDJ rearrangement was used to identify disease-linked TCR variants. TCRdb took the public reads, trimmed them with fastp at Q25, ran MiXCR for clone calling and kept in-frame beta chains. Entries are consolidated by CDR3 protein sequence, retaining the most common genes and DNA. Here the V and J calls rest on TCRdb's processing, not on the authors' analysis. A total of 200,000 to 250,000 distinct CDR3 sequences appear in this sample, around 6.6% of them only once. Jointly, the top ten make up more than 13% of the sample.

The chain is assembled from TRBV7-9 and TRBJ2-7, with a tentative D call of TRBD1 or TRBD2, each matching 9 bases. The TCR comes from a male donor with ankylosing spondylitis. The sequenced sample was blood, either unsorted or a sorted T cell fraction (not recorded which). Here is the DNA: TGTGCCAGCACCTCTAGCGGGACAGGGACCTACGAGCAGTACTTC. Its protein product is CASTSSGTGTYEQYF.